This is a list of T cell receptor beta chains from one sample in a study of cytomegalovirus exposure and HLA in healthy donors. Using immunoSEQ multiplex PCR, the repertoire was profiled, and TCRdb retains in-frame clones only, with some absent. Here the sample spans 220,000 or so clones, roughly three quarters being singletons. The source material was PBMCs. Source of these receptors: a man aged 50 to 59 in good health and CMV-seronegative. Both conserved end residues are part of each CDR3. The D gene is left open where the match is weak. Clone size is stated in some rows and not others, as once, few, many or a class when expanded.

.	TRBJ2-1	16	TRBV5-4	TRBD2	TGTGCCAGCAGCCGCGGGGGGGCGGAGGTCTACAATGAGCAGTTCTTC	CASSRGGAEVYNEQFF
.	TRBJ2-7	14	TRBV2	TRBD2	TGTGCCAGCACTGGGGCGGGAGGAACCTACGAGCAGTACTTC	CASTGAGGTYEQYF
.	TRBJ1-2	13	TRBV19	TRBD1	TGTGCCAGTAGTGAAGACAGGGACTATGGCTACACCTTC	CASSEDRDYGYTF
.	TRBJ1-1	13	TRBV29-1	TRBD1	TGCAGCGCGTACGGGACAGCGAACACTGAAGCTTTCTTT	CSAYGTANTEAFF
.	TRBJ2-3	16	TRBV27	.	TGTGCCAGCAGTCGAGAAGAGACCCGAGGAGGAGATACGCAGTATTTT	CASSREETRGGDTQYF
.	TRBJ2-7	16	TRBV5-4	TRBD2	TGTGCCAGCAGCGGGGGAGGACTAGCGGGACCTGGCGAGCAGTACTTC	CASSGGGLAGPGEQYF
.	TRBJ1-5	14	TRBV28	.	TGTGCCAGCAGTCTCGACGGTGCGGGGCAGCCCCAGCATTTT	CASSLDGAGQPQHF
.	TRBJ2-4	17	TRBV28	.	TGTGCCAGCAGTCCCGGTAGGCTAGGTCTAGCCAAAAACATTCAGTACTTC	CASSPGRLGLAKNIQYF
.	TRBJ2-7	13	TRBV4-1	.	TGCGCCAGCAGCCAAGACAGTACCTACGAGCAGTACTTC	CASSQDSTYEQYF
.	TRBJ2-5	14	TRBV29-1	TRBD2	TGCAGCGTTGGGGCTAGCGGGAGCTCAGAGACCCAGTACTTC	CSVGASGSSETQYF
.	TRBJ1-1	16	TRBV15	.	TGTGCCACCAGCAGAGGGTTAGGACTGAAGAACACTGAAGCTTTCTTT	CATSRGLGLKNTEAFF
.	TRBJ1-2	16	TRBV28	.	TGTGCCAGCAGCCCTGGGGGCGGTTCTTGGGGCTATGGCTACACCTTC	CASSPGGGSWGYGYTF
few	TRBJ1-5	13	TRBV30	.	TGTGCCTGGAGTGTAGATGAGAATCAGCCCCAGCATTTT	CAWSVDENQPQHF
.	TRBJ2-5	16	TRBV10-3	TRBD2	TGTGCCATCAGTGAGGGCGGCGGGAGGTTATTAGAGACCCAGTACTTC	CAISEGGGRLLETQYF
.	TRBJ2-7	15	TRBV11-2	.	TGTGCCAGCAGCTTAGAGGAGGTAGGAATCCACGAGCAGTACTTC	CASSLEEVGIHEQYF
.	TRBJ2-1	15	TRBV6-1	.	TGTGCCAGCAGTGAGGAGAGCGGATCCTACAATGAGCAGTTCTTC	CASSEESGSYNEQFF
once	TRBJ2-7	14	TRBV28	TRBD2	TGTGCCAGCAGCCGGCGACTAGCGGGGTACGAGCAGTACTTC	CASSRRLAGYEQYF
.	TRBJ2-7	16	TRBV5-4	TRBD2	TGTGCCAGCAGCGTAGCATTAGCGGGAGGGCCGCTCGAGCAGTACTTC	CASSVALAGGPLEQYF
.	TRBJ2-7	13	TRBV7-2	.	TGTGCCAGCAGCGAGAGATTGCACTTCGAGCAGTACTTC	CASSERLHFEQYF
.	TRBJ2-7	14	TRBV7-9	.	TGTGCCAGCAGCTCCCGGGACATTTTCTACGAGCAGTACTTC	CASSSRDIFYEQYF
.	TRBJ2-1	18	TRBV28	.	TGTGCCAGCAGTACACCTTTAATAGCGGAAAGCTCCTACAATGAGCAGTTCTTC	CASSTPLIAESSYNEQFF
.	TRBJ1-1	16	TRBV5-1	TRBD1	TGCGCCAGCAGCTTGAGGGCGGACAGGACGAACACTGAAGCTTTCTTT	CASSLRADRTNTEAFF
.	TRBJ2-2	16	TRBV5-5	.	TGTGCCAGCAGCCCACTTGCGGGCCGCCAGACCGGGGAGCTGTTTTTT	CASSPLAGRQTGELFF
.	TRBJ1-2	11	TRBV20-1	.	TGCGGTCCTGGGGGGGCTAATGGCTACACCTTC	CGPGGANGYTF
.	TRBJ2-7	15	TRBV18	.	TGTGCCAGCTCACCACCTTCGGGGAAAGTATACGAGCAGTACTTC	CASSPPSGKVYEQYF
.	TRBJ1-2	16	TRBV6-5	TRBD1	TGTGCCAGCAGTTATAATAACAGGGGGCGGAACTATGGCTACACCTTC	CASSYNNRGRNYGYTF
.	TRBJ2-7	14	TRBV5-1	TRBD2	TGCGCCAGCAGCTCGACTAGCGGGAGTATCGAGCAGTACTTC	CASSSTSGSIEQYF
.	TRBJ2-7	12	TRBV29-1	.	TGCAGCGTTGGTTCAGGGGTCCACGAGCAGTACTTC	CSVGSGVHEQYF
.	TRBJ1-5	12	TRBV6-6	TRBD1	TGTGCCAGCAGTCAGGGGGCTACGACCCAGCATTTT	CASSQGATTQHF